A single sample is the source of the 20 T cell receptor beta chains below, sequenced in a study of OX40 agonist ivuxolimab in advanced cancers. Assay: immunoSEQ multiplex PCR; the TCRdb copy retains only in-frame clones and omits some. The sample has under 95,000 clones, about 90% seen once. Material: CD4+ or CD8+ T cells sorted from blood, obtained in a trial of the OX40 agonist ivuxolimab. The receptors stem from an adult with an advanced solid tumor such as melanoma, head and neck, liver or kidney cancer.

V is TRBV5-4 and J is TRBJ2-3, with a tentative D call TRBD1 (6 bases). The CDR3 covers 15 residues. CDR1 and CDR2 from the germline V gene are SGHNT and YYREEE (reference sequence). Trimming took off 0 bases at V and 4 bases at J, with 12 bases between the two ends. The CDR3 bases are TGTGCCAGCAGCTTGGGACAGGCCAGGGCAGATACGCAGTATTTT. Protein: CASSLGQARADTQYF. Combining the CDR3 with reference TRBV5-4 and TRBJ2-3 gives the whole variable domain ETGVTQSPTHLIKTRGQQVTLRCSSQSGHNTVSWYQQALGQGPQFIFQYYREEENGRGNFPPRFSGLQFPNYSSELNVNALELDDSALYLCASSLGQARADTQYFGPGTRLTVL.

This chain uses TRBV6-5 with TRBJ1-2; possibly TRBD1 for D (6 bases). The CDR3 is 15 amino acids. Per germline, CDR1 MNHEY and CDR2 SVGAGI. The V end was cut by 8 bases, the J end by 4 bases, with 20 bases between. The CDR3 here is CASLPRQAWGYGYTF. The CDR3 DNA follows: TGTGCCAGCTTGCCCAGACAGGCTTGGGGCTATGGCTACACCTTC.

The J gene is TRBJ1-5, the V gene TRBV11-2; no clear D. The CDR3 is 18 residues long. V was cut by 1 base and J by 0 bases, with 16 bases left in between. Looked up from germline, CDR1 is SGHAT and CDR2 is FQNNGV. This CDR3 is CASSLVPGKTNSNQPQHF. CDR3 nucleotides: TGTGCCAGCAGCTTAGTCCCAGGTAAGACGAATAGCAATCAGCCCCAGCATTTT.

The gene calls are TRBV14 and TRBJ2-1, with D possibly TRBD1 on 6 matching bases. The CDR3 covers 14 residues. CDR1 is SGHDN, CDR2 FVKESK, per germline. V lost 1 base and J lost 3, with 7 bases in between. The CDR3 DNA follows: TGTGCCAGCAGCCAAGGGGGGCTCTACAATGAGCAGTTCTTC. Amino acids: CASSQGGLYNEQFF.

The chain joins TRBV6-5 to TRBJ1-1, with D perhaps matching TRBD1 (6 bases). Germline CDR1 reads MNHEY; CDR2 reads SVGAGI. Trimming pared 4 bases from V and 4 bases from J, leaving 16 bases between. The CDR3 sequence is 15 residues long. The CDR3, as DNA: TGTGCCAGCAGTTCCCACAGGGTTGAGATCACTGAAGCTTTCTTT. It codes for CASSSHRVEITEAFF.

The rearrangement uses TRBV9 and TRBJ1-2, with D possibly TRBD1 on 6 matching bases. Trimming removed 0 bases at V and 8 bases at J, with 17 bases between. This CDR3 has 15 residues. Germline CDR1 is SGDLS and CDR2 is YYNGEE. The DNA of the CDR3 is TGTGCCAGCAGCGTAGCATTAAGGACAGCGGGGGGCTACACCTTC. Translating gives CASSVALRTAGGYTF.

The rearrangement links TRBV7-3 to TRBJ2-2; 7 positions match TRBD2. V gave up 5 bases and J gave up 0 bases; unmatched junction bases: 6. Germline CDR1 reads SGHTA; CDR2 reads FQGTGA. CDR3 length: 16 residues. The CDR3 sequence: CASSPGLGANTGELFF. The CDR3 DNA reads TGTGCCAGCAGCCCCGGACTAGGGGCGAACACCGGGGAGCTGTTTTTT.

This clone was observed once. The CDR3 region has the DNA TGTGCCAGCCGTCGGGGCTCTGAAGAAGAGCAGCCCCAGCATTTT. It is translated as CASRRGSEEEQPQHF. This rearrangement joins TRBV6-6 to TRBJ1-5; possible D gene TRBD1, 5 bases. The CDR3 has 15 residues. With 8 bases removed from V and 7 bases from J, the gap between germline ends came to 21 bases. The germline CDR1 and CDR2 sequences are MNHNY and SVGAGI (reference sequence).

The chain uses TRBV5-1 and TRBJ1-4; D remains unclear. The germline V gene has CDR1 SGHRS and CDR2 YFSETQ. The CDR3 sequence is 14 residues long. Trimming took 3 bases from V and 0 from J, leaving 6 bases between them. As DNA, the CDR3 is TGCGCCAGCAGCTCTCTCGCAACTAATGAAAAACTGTTTTTT. Protein: CASSSLATNEKLFF.

The chain recombines TRBV27 with TRBJ2-2; D is perhaps TRBD1 or TRBD2 (5 bases each). CDR1 is MNHEY and CDR2 is SMNVEV in the germline V gene (reference sequence). Trimming removed 1 base from V and 3 bases from J, with 6 bases in between. This CDR3 is 14 amino acids long. CDR3 coding DNA: TGTGCCAGCAGTTTATGGGGACACACCGGGGAGCTGTTTTTT. Translation gives CASSLWGHTGELFF.

The chain is built from TRBV11-2 and TRBJ2-7; 8 bases map to TRBD2. The germline V gene encodes CDR1 SGHAT and CDR2 FQNNGV. This CDR3 comprises 17 residues. With V trimmed by 6 bases and J by 0 bases, 13 bases remained unmatched. CDR3 in DNA: TGTGCCAGCAGGAAGGGTATTACTAGCGGTCTCTCCTACGAGCAGTACTTC. It codes for CASRKGITSGLSYEQYF.

This clone was recorded a few times. The chain joins TRBV5-1 to TRBJ2-7, with D perhaps matching TRBD2 (6 bases). In germline, CDR1 is SGHRS, CDR2 YFSETQ. Between the trimmed V and J ends, which lost 4 bases and 1 base, there was a span of 18 bases. The CDR3 loop spans 16 amino acids. The CDR3 reads CASSQRRDGLSYEQYF. The CDR3 nucleotides read TGCGCCAGCAGCCAGAGGAGGGACGGATTATCCTACGAGCAGTACTTC.

This clone appeared a single time. The rearrangement uses TRBV23-1 and TRBJ2-2; 15 bases align to TRBD2. TRBV23-1 has ORF status, its function being uncertain. The junction had 9 bases not matched to a gene; V was cut back by 3 bases and J by 1 base. CDR3 size: 20 residues. CDR3 DNA sequence: TGCGCCAGCAGTCATACCGGGACTAGCGGGGGGCCAATGAACACCGGGGAGCTGTTTTTT. Translation: CASSHTGTSGGPMNTGELFF.

CDR3 sequence: CASSLSGGQGNEQFF. CDR3 DNA: TGTGCCAGCAGCTTGTCGGGGGGGCAGGGGAATGAGCAGTTCTTC. This chain links TRBV5-4 with TRBJ2-1, with TRBD2 matching 8 bases. Germline V gives CDR1 SGHNT, CDR2 YYREEE (reference sequence). J gave up 7 bases and V 1 base, and 7 bases lay outside the gene matches. This CDR3 region has 15 residues.

The chain uses TRBV6-5 and TRBJ1-1; possible D gene TRBD1, 6 bases. Deletions cut 4 bases from V and 3 bases from J, with 9 bases between. Germline V CDR1 and CDR2: MNHEY, SVGAGI. CDR3 size: 13 residues. This chain's CDR3 is CASSWGQYTEAFF. In nucleotides, the CDR3 is TGTGCCAGCAGTTGGGGGCAGTACACTGAAGCTTTCTTT.

The CDR3 sequence is CSVETAKETQYF. CDR3 DNA: TGCAGCGTTGAGACAGCTAAAGAGACCCAGTACTTC. The gene calls are TRBV29-1 and TRBJ2-5; a weak D match, TRBD1 (5 bases). The V gene lost 3 bases and the J gene lost 3 bases, with 8 bases spanning the gap. The CDR3 has 12 amino acids. Germline CDR1 and CDR2: SQVTM and ANQGSEA.

This clone appeared once. This chain connects TRBV19 to TRBJ2-1; weak D call: TRBD1 (6 bases). This CDR3 has 15 amino acids. The germline V and J ends were trimmed by 7 bases and 1 base, with 14 bases remaining between them. Germline-derived CDR1 and CDR2 are LNHDA and SQIVND (reference sequence). CDR3 nucleotides: TGTGCCAGTACCATGGGGGCCTTTTCCTACAATGAGCAGTTCTTC. Translating it yields CASTMGAFSYNEQFF. The full variable domain, with the rest looked up from reference TRBV19 and TRBJ2-1, is DGGITQSPKYLFRKEGQNVTLSCEQNLNHDAMYWYRQDPGQGLRLIYYSQIVNDFQKGDIAEGYSVSREKKESFPLTVTSAQKNPTAFYLCASTMGAFSYNEQFFGPGTRLTVL.

Only one count was recorded for this clone. V is TRBV19 and J is TRBJ2-2, with TRBD1 identical over 7 bases. The V gene end was trimmed by 7 bases and the J gene end by 0 bases; junction bases not matched to a gene: 8. There are 16 residues in the CDR3. Germline-derived CDR1 and CDR2 are LNHDA and SQIVND (reference sequence). The CDR3 DNA reads TGTGCCAGTATTACTCGAGGGACAGCGAACACCGGGGAGCTGTTTTTT. Translation gives CASITRGTANTGELFF.

The gene calls are TRBV5-5 and TRBJ1-2; D call uncertain. The CDR3 contains 13 residues. The germline gives CDR1 SGHKS, CDR2 YYEKEE (reference sequence). Trimming removed 2 bases at V and 3 bases at J, with 8 bases between. CDR3 coding DNA: TGTGCCAGCAGCTTCGCAGGATACTATGGCTACACCTTC. Protein product: CASSFAGYYGYTF.

This chain uses TRBV7-9 with TRBJ2-5; no firm D call. CDR3 size: 15 residues. Germline CDR1 SEHNR, CDR2 FQNEAQ (reference sequence). V was shortened by 1 base and J by 1 base, with 10 bases between the two germline ends. The CDR3 sequence: CASSLGSTPQETQYF. CDR3 sequence (DNA): TGTGCCAGCAGCTTAGGTTCGACGCCCCAAGAGACCCAGTACTTC.